These 20 T cell receptor beta chains share one sample of origin, sequenced in a study of cytomegalovirus exposure and HLA in healthy donors. PCR employed 60 Vbeta and 13 Jbeta primers. Libraries were prepared by immunoSEQ multiplex PCR; TCRdb keeps only in-frame clonotypes and omits some of them. The sample lists more than 110,000 clones, around 84% seen once, with over 2% in the top ten. The sample comprised PBMCs. These receptors all come from a middle-aged man in good health and CMV-seronegative.

This sequence joins TRBV7-9 and TRBJ2-1; maybe TRBD2 (5 bases). The V and J ends lost 7 bases and 6 bases respectively, with 16 bases between them. The CDR3 has 14 residues. The V gene's germline CDR1 is SEHNR and CDR2 FQNEAQ (reference sequence). Here the CDR3 DNA reads TGTGCCAGCACCGGGATTAGCGTTGGCAATGAGCAGTTCTTC. Translated, it gives CASTGISVGNEQFF.

CDR3 loop: CASSIPGINTEAFF. CDR3 DNA: TGTGCCAGTAGTATCCCGGGGATAAACACTGAAGCTTTCTTT. This chain uses TRBV19 with TRBJ1-1; unclear D gene. CDR3 length equals 14 residues. Germline CDR1 is LNHDA and CDR2 is SQIVND (reference sequence). V lost 3 bases and J 2 bases, leaving 10 bases between the germline ends.

The genes are TRBV27 and TRBJ2-1; D remains ambiguous. The CDR3 is 14 amino acids. Trimming pared 3 bases from V and 8 bases from J, leaving 14 bases between. The germline CDR1 and CDR2 sequences are MNHEY and SMNVEV (reference sequence). CDR3 sequence reads: CASSFDADWDEQFF. The CDR3 region has the DNA TGTGCCAGCAGTTTCGATGCCGACTGGGATGAGCAGTTCTTC.

The chain links TRBV2 to TRBJ1-2; 7 bases map to TRBD1. CDR3 length: 16 amino acids. Per germline, CDR1 SNHLY and CDR2 FYNNEI. J lost 2 bases, V lost 0 bases, and 6 bases had no gene match. CDR3 sequence reads: CASSEAATGLNYGYTF. DNA of the CDR3: TGTGCCAGCAGTGAAGCCGCGACAGGGCTAAACTATGGCTACACCTTC.

This rearrangement joins TRBV29-1 to TRBJ2-2, with 9 positions matching TRBD2. This CDR3 has 14 amino acids. V was clipped by 6 bases and J by 3 bases; unmatched bases: 5. Germline CDR1 is SQVTM and CDR2 is ANQGSEA. Written as DNA, the CDR3 is TGCAGCGTACGACTAGCGGCCCACACCGGGGAGCTGTTTTTT. Its protein is CSVRLAAHTGELFF.

This chain connects TRBV13 to TRBJ1-1; TRBD1 matches at 9 bases. J was trimmed by 3 bases and V by 5 bases; bases with no gene match: 10. Germline V gene data show CDR1 as PRHDT and CDR2 as FYEKMQ (reference sequence). The CDR3 contains 16 residues. The CDR3: CASSPRGTGTDTEAFF. The CDR3 DNA follows: TGTGCCAGCAGCCCACGAGGGACAGGGACCGACACTGAAGCTTTCTTT.

The chain has TRBV7-2 and TRBJ2-7, with D uncertain. The CDR3 sequence is 13 residues long. V lost 5 bases and J 3 bases, leaving 11 bases between the germline ends. The germline CDR1 and CDR2 sequences are SGHTA and FQGNSA. CDR3 in DNA: TGTGCCAGCAGCCCCCGCAGTCTCTACGAGCAGTACTTC. Amino acid sequence: CASSPRSLYEQYF.

J is TRBJ2-5 and V is TRBV9, with 9 nucleotides matching TRBD1. There are 14 residues in the CDR3. V lost 0 bases to trimming and J lost 5 bases; unmatched junction nucleotides: 2. Germline-derived CDR1 and CDR2 are SGDLS and YYNGEE. The CDR3 region has the DNA TGTGCCAGCAGCGTAGGACAGGGGGGGGAGACCCAGTACTTC. Amino acids: CASSVGQGGETQYF.

About this clone: At one end the junction does not follow the germline gene, possibly because of a read error. The chain carries TRBV2 and TRBJ2-1, with 11 bases that match TRBD1. Looked up from germline, CDR1 is SNHLY and CDR2 is FYNNEI. The CDR3 is 11 residues long. The CDR3 spells CASATGTGGIF. The CDR3 DNA is TGTGCCAGCGCCACCGGGACAGGGGGGATCTTC.

J is TRBJ1-1 and V is TRBV14, with D perhaps TRBD1 (5 bases). The CDR3 contains 14 residues. Per germline, CDR1 SGHDN and CDR2 FVKESK. The V gene lost 5 bases and the J gene lost 1 base, with 11 bases spanning the gap. CDR3 loop: CASSINDRNTEAFF. The CDR3 region has the DNA TGTGCCAGCAGCATAAACGACAGGAACACTGAAGCTTTCTTT. The whole variable domain, filled in from reference TRBV14 and TRBJ1-1, reads EAGVTQFPSHSVIEKGQTVTLRCDPISGHDNLYWYRRVMGKEIKFLLHFVKESKQDESGMPNNRFLAERTGGTYSTLKVQPAELEDSGVYFCASSINDRNTEAFFGQGTRLTVV.

The chain is built from TRBV28 and TRBJ2-5, with a tentative D call TRBD2 (7 bases). The ends were cut back, 6 bases at V and 5 bases at J, with 19 bases in the middle. The CDR3 covers 15 residues. From germline, CDR1 is MDHEN and CDR2 SYDVKM. CDR3 residues: CASSRGAGVGETQYF. CDR3 sequence (DNA): TGTGCCAGCAGCCGGGGGGCAGGGGTGGGGGAGACCCAGTACTTC.

This clone was observed a handful of times. This chain connects TRBV18 to TRBJ1-1, with D unclear. Trimming removed 0 bases at V and 2 bases at J, with 7 bases between. This CDR3 region has 14 residues. Germline CDR1 KGHSH, CDR2 LQKENI. CDR3 loop: CASSPPSGNTEAFF. The DNA of the CDR3 is TGTGCCAGCTCACCACCGAGTGGTAACACTGAAGCTTTCTTT.

In this sample, this clone turned up a few times. The rearrangement joins TRBV12-5 to TRBJ2-4; TRBD2 aligns across 12 bases. There are 19 residues in the CDR3. Germline V lookup: CDR1 LGHNT, CDR2 FRNRAP. V was clipped by 0 bases and J by 9 bases; unmatched bases: 15. This CDR3 is CASGLVRDSSGLAGIIQYF. As DNA, the CDR3 is TGTGCTAGTGGTTTGGTAAGAGATTCTTCCGGACTAGCGGGAATCATTCAGTACTTC.

About this clone: The DNA is left out, because the CDR3 cannot be placed on it with certainty; the CDR3 is given as TCRdb lists it. V gene TRBV6-6 combines with J gene TRBJ1-1. The CDR3 totals 14 residues, both ends included. Germline V gene lookup returns CDR1 MNHNY and CDR2 SVGAGI (reference sequence). The chain's CDR3 is CASSSSTVNTEAFF.

This clone appeared a few times. The CDR3 sequence is CASSYDRRNTEAFF. CDR3 nucleotide sequence: TGTGCCAGCAGTTACGATCGCAGAAACACTGAAGCTTTCTTT. The V gene is TRBV6-5, the J gene TRBJ1-1, with unresolved D. This CDR3 comprises 14 residues. With 2 bases removed from V and 2 bases from J, the gap between germline ends came to 9 bases. Germline V gene sequence: CDR1 MNHEY, CDR2 SVGAGI.

This chain joins TRBV19 and TRBJ1-1; 7 nucleotides agree with TRBD1. The CDR3 covers 12 residues. CDR1 and CDR2 (germline): LNHDA, SQIVND (reference sequence). Trimming took 8 bases from V and 4 from J; bases not matched to a gene: 4. The CDR3 here is CASLQGSTEAFF. CDR3 DNA sequence: TGTGCCAGTTTACAGGGGAGCACTGAAGCTTTCTTT.

The chain uses TRBV6-6 and TRBJ2-1; D remains ambiguous. Trimming removed 3 bases from V and 7 bases from J, with 7 bases in between. The germline CDR1 and CDR2 sequences are MNHNY and SVGAGI (reference sequence). CDR3 length: 12 amino acids. The CDR3 nucleotides are TGTGCCAGCAGTTATTCTGTAAATGAGCAGTTCTTC. It specifies CASSYSVNEQFF.

V gene TRBV27 combines with J gene TRBJ2-5, with 8 bases matching TRBD1. This CDR3 is 13 amino acids long. The junction had 9 bases not matched to a gene; V was cut back by 8 bases and J by 7 bases. Germline values: CDR1 MNHEY, CDR2 SMNVEV (reference sequence). The CDR3 sequence: CASQTRGRGTQYF. The CDR3 coding sequence is TGTGCCAGCCAAACCAGGGGGCGGGGGACCCAGTACTTC.

The genes are TRBV11-2 and TRBJ1-2, with D maybe TRBD1 (6 bases). Deletions cut 0 bases from V and 7 bases from J, with 9 bases between. This CDR3 has 13 residues. Germline values: CDR1 SGHAT, CDR2 FQNNGV. This chain's CDR3 is CASSLDRGSGYTF. As DNA, the CDR3 is TGTGCCAGCAGCTTAGATAGGGGGAGTGGCTACACCTTC.

The CDR3 nucleotides read TGTGCCAGCACCCTTGGCAGTACGAACTATGGCTACACCTTC. Residues: CASTLGSTNYGYTF. The V call is TRBV6-1, the J call TRBJ1-2; D not resolved. Per germline, CDR1 MNHNS and CDR2 SASEGT. The CDR3 consists of 14 residues. The germline V and J ends were trimmed by 7 bases and 2 bases, with 14 bases remaining between them.